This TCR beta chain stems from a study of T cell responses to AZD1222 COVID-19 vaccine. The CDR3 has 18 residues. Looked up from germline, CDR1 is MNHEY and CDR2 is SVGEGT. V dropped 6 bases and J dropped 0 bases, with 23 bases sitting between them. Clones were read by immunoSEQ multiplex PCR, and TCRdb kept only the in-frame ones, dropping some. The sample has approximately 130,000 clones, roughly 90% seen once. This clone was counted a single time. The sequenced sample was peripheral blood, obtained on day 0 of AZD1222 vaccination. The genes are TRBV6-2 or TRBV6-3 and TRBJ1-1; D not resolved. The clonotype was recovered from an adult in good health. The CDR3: CASSHHPPGSSMNTEAFF. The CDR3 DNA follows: TGTGCCAGCAGCCACCACCCCCCGGGGTCATCCATGAACACTGAAGCTTTCTTT.